Below, 9 T cell receptor beta chains from the same sample are listed, as sequenced in a study of beta chain features in type 1 diabetes. Study findings and constraints: TCRB CDR3s were moderately but significantly shorter in Type 1 diabetes patients in all four CD4+ subsets.

The antigens these receptors bind are not known. Isolated RNA was reverse transcribed in full, so expressed TCRB transcripts were sequenced. The data were produced by immunoSEQ multiplex PCR, yet TCRdb's version contains in-frame clones alone and is incomplete. The sample yields under 850,000 clones, around 15% seen once. Sequencing was done on a sample of naive CD4+ T cells from blood. The receptors were gathered from a young man with type 1 diabetes.

This chain uses TRBV19 with TRBJ1-2, with D uncertain. CDR1 LNHDA and CDR2 SQIVND come from the germline V gene (reference sequence). Trimming stripped 5 bases from V and 3 bases from J, with 7 bases between. The CDR3 is made up of 12 amino acids. The chain's CDR3 is CASSGLDYGYTF. For the CDR3, the DNA is TGTGCCAGTAGTGGACTCGACTATGGCTACACCTTC.

This clone was picked up a small number of times. CDR3 in DNA: TGTGCCAGTAGTAGCGGTCAGGTTGTCGGCGAGCAGTACTTC. This translates into CASSSGQVVGEQYF. V gene TRBV19 combines with J gene TRBJ2-7, with D unclear. The V and J ends lost 4 bases and 6 bases respectively, with 16 bases between them. This CDR3 region has 14 residues. Germline V gene data show CDR1 as LNHDA and CDR2 as SQIVND (reference sequence).

This clone turned up a few times. This sequence joins TRBV30 and TRBJ2-1; possibly TRBD1 for D (7 bases). Germline V gives CDR1 GTSNPN, CDR2 SVGIG (reference sequence). Between the trimmed V and J ends, which lost 4 bases and 6 bases, there was a span of 16 bases. The CDR3 runs 14 residues. The CDR3 DNA sequence: TGTGCCTGGAAACGTCCAGGGGGGAGCAATGAGCAGTTCTTC. This translates into CAWKRPGGSNEQFF. Complete variable domain (other parts from reference TRBV30 and TRBJ2-1): SQTIHQWPATLVQPVGSPLSLECTVEGTSNPNLYWYRQAAGRGLQLLFYSVGIGQISSEVPQNLSASRPQDRQFILSSKKLLLSDSGFYLCAWKRPGGSNEQFFGPGTRLTVL.

The chain links TRBV30 to TRBJ1-1, with TRBD1 matching 7 bases. The CDR3 totals 14 residues. Trimming at V came to 2 bases and at J to 1 base, leaving 4 bases not matched to a gene. Germline CDR1 reads GTSNPN; CDR2 reads SVGIG (reference sequence). CDR3 bases: TGTGCCTGGAGTTCCGGACAGGCGAACACTGAAGCTTTCTTT. Protein product: CAWSSGQANTEAFF.

In its sample, this clone was seen a few times. The chain joins TRBV18 to TRBJ1-2, with D tentatively TRBD1 (5 bases). CDR3 length: 15 residues. CDR1 is KGHSH and CDR2 is LQKENI in the germline V gene. V lost 4 bases and J 0 bases, leaving 12 bases between the germline ends. The chain's CDR3 is CASSHRDGTNYGYTF. The CDR3 bases are TGTGCCAGCTCACACCGGGACGGGACTAACTATGGCTACACCTTC.

The V call is TRBV9, the J call TRBJ1-1; D is perhaps TRBD1 (5 bases). Germline CDR1 is SGDLS and CDR2 is YYNGEE. There are 15 residues in the CDR3. Trimming shortened V by 6 bases and J by 4 bases, and 19 bases separated the two germline ends. The chain's CDR3 is CASTKMSGGGTEAFF. For the CDR3, the DNA is TGTGCCAGCACCAAGATGTCCGGGGGTGGCACTGAAGCTTTCTTT. Using reference TRBV9 and TRBJ1-1 for the parts outside the CDR3, the full variable domain is DSGVTQTPKHLITATGQRVTLRCSPRSGDLSVYWYQQSLDQGLQFLIQYYNGEERAKGNILERFSAQQFPDLHSELNLSSLELGDSALYFCASTKMSGGGTEAFFGQGTRLTVV.

The CDR3 sequence: CASLARGYTF. Here the CDR3 DNA reads TGTGCCAGCCTAGCCCGTGGCTACACCTTC. J is TRBJ1-2 and V is TRBV28; D ambiguous. V lost 8 bases and J 7 bases, leaving 8 bases between the germline ends. Germline CDR1 reads MDHEN; CDR2 reads SYDVKM. The length of the CDR3 is 10 residues.

This clone occurred a few times. The chain employs TRBV13 and TRBJ2-7; a possible D gene is TRBD2 (7 bases). The CDR3 has 14 residues. The V gene's germline CDR1 is PRHDT and CDR2 FYEKMQ (reference sequence). V lost 5 bases, J lost 1 base, and 12 bases lay in between. CDR3 amino acids: CASSARGPSYEQYF. The CDR3, as DNA: TGTGCCAGCAGCGCGCGGGGGCCGTCCTACGAGCAGTACTTC. The variable domain in full, with the rest retrieved from reference TRBV13 and TRBJ2-7, is AAGVIQSPRHLIKEKRETATLKCYPIPRHDTVYWYQQGPGQDPQFLISFYEKMQSDKGSIPDRFSAQQFSDYHSELNMSSLELGDSALYFCASSARGPSYEQYFGPGTRLTVT.

The V gene is TRBV9, the J gene TRBJ2-3; either TRBD1 or TRBD2 may supply D (6 bases each). The germline V and J ends were trimmed by 0 bases and 0 bases, with 14 bases remaining between them. This CDR3 spans 17 amino acids. The V gene's germline CDR1 is SGDLS and CDR2 YYNGEE. CDR3 in amino acids: CASSVGRGGPSTDTQYF. As DNA, the CDR3 is TGTGCCAGCAGCGTAGGAAGAGGGGGGCCTAGCACAGATACGCAGTATTTT.